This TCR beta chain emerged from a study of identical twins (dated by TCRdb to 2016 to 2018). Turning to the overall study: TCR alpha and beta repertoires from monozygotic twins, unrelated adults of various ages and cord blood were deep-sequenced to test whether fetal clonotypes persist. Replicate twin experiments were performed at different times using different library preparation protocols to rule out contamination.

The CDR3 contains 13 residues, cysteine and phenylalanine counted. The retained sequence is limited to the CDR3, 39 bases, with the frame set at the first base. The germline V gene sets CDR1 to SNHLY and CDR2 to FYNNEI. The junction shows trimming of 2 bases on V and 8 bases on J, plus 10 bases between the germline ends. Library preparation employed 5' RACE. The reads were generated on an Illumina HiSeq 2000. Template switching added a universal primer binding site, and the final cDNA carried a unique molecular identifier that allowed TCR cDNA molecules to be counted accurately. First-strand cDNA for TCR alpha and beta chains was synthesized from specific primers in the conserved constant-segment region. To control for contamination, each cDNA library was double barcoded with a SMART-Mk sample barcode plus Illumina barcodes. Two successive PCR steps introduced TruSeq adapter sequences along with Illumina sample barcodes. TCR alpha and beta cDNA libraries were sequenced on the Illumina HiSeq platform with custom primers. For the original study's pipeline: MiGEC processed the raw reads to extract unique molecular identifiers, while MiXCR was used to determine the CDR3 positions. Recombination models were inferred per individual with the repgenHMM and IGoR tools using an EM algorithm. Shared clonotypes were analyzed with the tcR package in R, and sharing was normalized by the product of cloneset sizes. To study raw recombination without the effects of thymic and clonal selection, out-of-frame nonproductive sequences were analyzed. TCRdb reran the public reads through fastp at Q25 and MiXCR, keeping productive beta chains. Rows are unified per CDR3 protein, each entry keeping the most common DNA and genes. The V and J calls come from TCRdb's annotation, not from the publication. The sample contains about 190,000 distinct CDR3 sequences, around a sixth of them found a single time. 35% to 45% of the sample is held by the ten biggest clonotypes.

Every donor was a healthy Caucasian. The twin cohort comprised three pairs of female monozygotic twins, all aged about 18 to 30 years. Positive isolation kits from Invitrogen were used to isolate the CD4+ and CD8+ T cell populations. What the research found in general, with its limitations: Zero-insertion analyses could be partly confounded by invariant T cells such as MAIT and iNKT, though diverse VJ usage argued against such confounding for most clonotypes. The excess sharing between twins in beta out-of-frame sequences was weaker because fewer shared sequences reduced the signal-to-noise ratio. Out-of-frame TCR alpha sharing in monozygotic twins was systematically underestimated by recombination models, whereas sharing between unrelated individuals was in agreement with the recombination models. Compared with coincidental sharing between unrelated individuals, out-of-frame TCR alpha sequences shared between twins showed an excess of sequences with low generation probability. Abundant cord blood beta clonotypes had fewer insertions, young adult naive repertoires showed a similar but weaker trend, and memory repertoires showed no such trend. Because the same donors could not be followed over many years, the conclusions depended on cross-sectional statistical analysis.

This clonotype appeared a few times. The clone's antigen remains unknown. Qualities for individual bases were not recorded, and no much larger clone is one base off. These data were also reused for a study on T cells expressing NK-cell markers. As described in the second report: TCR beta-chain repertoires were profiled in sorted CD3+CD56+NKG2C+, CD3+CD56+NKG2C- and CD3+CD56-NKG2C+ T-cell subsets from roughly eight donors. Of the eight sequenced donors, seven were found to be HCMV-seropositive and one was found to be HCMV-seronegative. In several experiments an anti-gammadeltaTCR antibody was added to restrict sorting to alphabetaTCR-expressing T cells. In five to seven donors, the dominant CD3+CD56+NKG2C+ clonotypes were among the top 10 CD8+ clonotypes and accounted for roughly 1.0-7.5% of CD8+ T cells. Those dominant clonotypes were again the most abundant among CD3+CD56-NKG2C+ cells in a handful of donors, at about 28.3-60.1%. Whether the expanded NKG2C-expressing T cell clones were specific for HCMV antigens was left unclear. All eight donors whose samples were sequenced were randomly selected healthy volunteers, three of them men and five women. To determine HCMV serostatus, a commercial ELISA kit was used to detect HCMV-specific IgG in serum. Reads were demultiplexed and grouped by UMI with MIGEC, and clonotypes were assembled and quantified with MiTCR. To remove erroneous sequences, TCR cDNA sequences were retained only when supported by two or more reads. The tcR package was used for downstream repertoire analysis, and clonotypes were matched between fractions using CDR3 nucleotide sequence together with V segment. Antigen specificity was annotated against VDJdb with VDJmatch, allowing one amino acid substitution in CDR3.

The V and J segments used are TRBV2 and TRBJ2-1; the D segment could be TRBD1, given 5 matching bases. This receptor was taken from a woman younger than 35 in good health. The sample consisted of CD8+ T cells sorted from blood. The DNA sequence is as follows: TGTGCCAGCAGTGAATGGGGCGTTGATGAGCAGTTCTTC. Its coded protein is CASSEWGVDEQFF.